These 18 T cell receptor beta chains share one sample of origin, sequenced in a study of cytomegalovirus exposure and HLA in healthy donors. With 60 Vbeta and 13 Jbeta primers, the PCR was carried out. Using immunoSEQ multiplex PCR, the repertoire was profiled, and TCRdb retains in-frame clones only, with some absent. Among around 150,000 clones listed, approximately 77% were seen once. The sample consisted of PBMCs. The source of these receptors is a male donor in good health and CMV-seropositive.

The chain is built from TRBV4-3 and TRBJ2-2, with 7 bases that match TRBD2. Germline V gene sequence: CDR1 LGHNA, CDR2 YSLEER. The trim removed 1 base at V and 6 bases at J, leaving 8 bases unmatched. CDR3 length: 16 residues. For the CDR3, the DNA is TGCGCCAGCAGCCAAGGTTTGGGAGGGAATGCCGGGGAGCTGTTTTTT. Amino acid sequence: CASSQGLGGNAGELFF.

This clone appeared a single time. V usage is TRBV19 and J usage is TRBJ2-7; a possible D gene is TRBD2 (6 bases). V was shortened by 6 bases and J by 2 bases, with 14 bases between the two germline ends. Germline CDR1 is LNHDA and CDR2 is SQIVND (reference sequence). The CDR3 loop spans 14 amino acids. This CDR3 reads CASSFGTGTYEQYF. DNA for the CDR3: TGTGCCAGTAGCTTTGGGACTGGGACCTACGAGCAGTACTTC.

The rearrangement uses TRBV9 and TRBJ2-1, with no clear D. CDR3 length: 14 amino acids. The ends were cut back, 3 bases at V and 6 bases at J, with 13 bases in the middle. Germline V gives CDR1 SGDLS, CDR2 YYNGEE. CDR3 DNA sequence: TGTGCCAGCAGCGCCCTATCTAGTTTCAATGAGCAGTTCTTC. The encoded protein is CASSALSSFNEQFF. Full variable domain (outside the CDR3, taken from reference TRBV9 and TRBJ2-1): DSGVTQTPKHLITATGQRVTLRCSPRSGDLSVYWYQQSLDQGLQFLIQYYNGEERAKGNILERFSAQQFPDLHSELNLSSLELGDSALYFCASSALSSFNEQFFGPGTRLTVL.

The chain recombines TRBV7-6 with TRBJ2-1; D may be TRBD2 (5 bases). CDR1 SGHVS and CDR2 FNYEAQ come from the germline V gene. The germline V and J ends were trimmed by 4 bases and 7 bases, with 11 bases remaining between them. The CDR3 runs to 13 residues. The CDR3 sequence: CASSWGGGNEQFF. The CDR3 DNA reads TGTGCCAGCAGCTGGGGTGGCGGGAATGAGCAGTTCTTC. Supplemented by reference TRBV7-6 and TRBJ2-1, the full variable domain reads GAGVSQSPRYKVTKRGQDVALRCDPISGHVSLYWYRQALGQGPEFLTYFNYEAQQDKSGLPNDRFSAERPEGSISTLTIQRTEQRDSAMYRCASSWGGGNEQFFGPGTRLTVL.

The chain links TRBV18 to TRBJ2-7; TRBD1 matches 9 bases. The V segment lost 3 bases and the J segment 0 bases; nucleotides outside the gene matches: 6. The germline V gene encodes CDR1 KGHSH and CDR2 LQKENI. The CDR3 sequence is 16 residues long. DNA of the CDR3: TGTGCCAGCTCACCCGGACAGGGGACGAGCTCCTACGAGCAGTACTTC. This encodes CASSPGQGTSSYEQYF.

This rearrangement joins TRBV5-8 to TRBJ2-6; tentative D call: TRBD2 (6 bases). The CDR3 spans 17 residues. V shed 4 bases and J shed 0 bases, with 14 bases lying between them. Germline V CDR1 and CDR2: SGHTS, YDEGEE. The CDR3 protein is CASSPGTFSSGANVLTF. The CDR3 DNA reads as TGTGCCAGCAGCCCGGGGACTTTCAGCTCTGGGGCCAACGTCCTGACTTTC.

This clone appeared a few times. The V gene is TRBV27, the J gene TRBJ2-7; 8 bases match TRBD2. The V and J ends lost 6 bases and 3 bases, in that order; junction bases with no gene match: 10. The CDR3 runs 15 residues. Germline-derived CDR1 and CDR2 are MNHEY and SMNVEV (reference sequence). CDR3 coding DNA: TGTGCCAGCAGACTGGGGCCGGGGGGGGGCTACGAGCAGTACTTC. It specifies CASRLGPGGGYEQYF.

In this sample, this clone turned up a few times. A far larger clone differs by one base, so this is likely a read error. V gene TRBV30 combines with J gene TRBJ1-1; no clear D. This CDR3 has 11 residues. Germline lookup yields CDR1 GTSNPN and CDR2 SVGIG (reference sequence). The V end was cut by 5 bases, the J end by 3 bases, with 7 bases between. The CDR3 coding sequence is TGTGCCTGGCGTGCTTACACTGAAGCTTTCTTT. The encoded protein is CAWRAYTEAFF.

As to this clone: The same CDR3 also results from other DNA sequences found in this sample. This chain joins TRBV18 and TRBJ1-1; D is undetermined. Germline CDR1 KGHSH, CDR2 LQKENI. This CDR3 region has 13 residues. Trimming took off 6 bases at V and 0 bases at J, with 8 bases between the two ends. Here the CDR3 DNA reads TGTGCCAGCTCCCCCAGTTTGAACACTGAAGCTTTCTTT. It translates to CASSPSLNTEAFF.

The chain carries TRBV19 and TRBJ2-7; the D is unclear. Germline lookup yields CDR1 LNHDA and CDR2 SQIVND (reference sequence). Trimming took off 3 bases at V and 2 bases at J, with 8 bases between the two ends. This CDR3 spans 13 amino acids. Here the CDR3 DNA reads TGTGCCAGTAGTATCGGTATTCCCTACGAGCAGTACTTC. It encodes CASSIGIPYEQYF.

This clone was seen only once. The V call is TRBV19, the J call TRBJ1-1, with a possible D match to TRBD1 (6 bases). The length of the CDR3 is 14 residues. Per the germline V gene, CDR1 is LNHDA and CDR2 is SQIVND (reference sequence). Trimming stripped 7 bases from V and 4 bases from J, with 16 bases between. DNA of the CDR3: TGTGCCAGTAAAACACAGGGTGGGAGCACTGAAGCTTTCTTT. It translates to CASKTQGGSTEAFF.

V gene TRBV19 combines with J gene TRBJ1-5, with D perhaps TRBD1 (5 bases). The germline V gene has CDR1 LNHDA and CDR2 SQIVND (reference sequence). CDR3 size: 14 residues. Trimming took off 4 bases at V and 7 bases at J, with 14 bases between the two ends. The CDR3 region is CASSTVGVLQPQHF. In nucleotides, the CDR3 is TGTGCCAGTAGTACCGTAGGGGTATTACAGCCCCAGCATTTT. Looking up the rest from reference TRBV19 and TRBJ1-5 gives the full variable domain: DGGITQSPKYLFRKEGQNVTLSCEQNLNHDAMYWYRQDPGQGLRLIYYSQIVNDFQKGDIAEGYSVSREKKESFPLTVTSAQKNPTAFYLCASSTVGVLQPQHFGDGTRLSIL.

The chain has TRBV11-3 and TRBJ1-2, with 8 bases lining up with TRBD1. The CDR3 extends over 15 amino acids. The ends lost 2 bases at V and 4 bases at J; junction bases unmatched: 6. Germline lookup yields CDR1 SGHNT and CDR2 YENEEA. The CDR3 region has the DNA TGTGCCAGCAGCTTAAAGACAGGGGATACCTATGGCTACACCTTC. It is translated as CASSLKTGDTYGYTF. Complete variable domain (other parts from reference TRBV11-3 and TRBJ1-2): EAGVVQSPRYKIIEKKQPVAFWCNPISGHNTLYWYLQNLGQGPELLIRYENEEAVDDSQLPKDRFSAERLKGVDSTLKIQPAELGDSAVYLCASSLKTGDTYGYTFGSGTRLTVV.

The chain joins TRBV6-5 to TRBJ1-2; maybe TRBD1 (6 bases). V lost 4 bases to trimming and J lost 3 bases, with 12 bases between them. The CDR3 runs 14 residues. Germline V gene sequence: CDR1 MNHEY, CDR2 SVGAGI. CDR3 in amino acids: CASSFQGMDYGYTF. DNA of the CDR3: TGTGCCAGCAGTTTCCAGGGGATGGACTATGGCTACACCTTC.

The chain employs TRBV6-4 and TRBJ2-3; 9 bases map to TRBD1. V shed 4 bases and J 3 bases; nucleotides not matched to a gene: 5. Looked up from germline, CDR1 is MRHNA and CDR2 is SNTAGT. This CDR3 comprises 15 residues. CDR3 protein: CASSVRDRVTDTQYF. The DNA of the CDR3 is TGTGCCAGCAGTGTTCGGGACAGGGTAACAGATACGCAGTATTTT.

The chain links TRBV6-4 to TRBJ2-5, with 10 positions matching TRBD1. V trimming: 6 bases; J trimming: 1 base; junction bases outside the gene matches: 8. The germline V gene has CDR1 MRHNA and CDR2 SNTAGT. The CDR3 is 16 amino acids. Here the CDR3 reads CASRGGDRGFQETQYF. The CDR3 region has the DNA TGTGCCAGCAGGGGGGGGGACAGGGGCTTCCAAGAGACCCAGTACTTC.

This clone was counted once. The chain has TRBV30 and TRBJ2-1, with 8 bases identical to TRBD1. V shed 2 bases, J shed 7 bases, and the junction held 7 bases outside the gene matches. Germline V gene lookup returns CDR1 GTSNPN and CDR2 SVGIG (reference sequence). CDR3 length: 14 residues. CDR3 in DNA: TGTGCCTGGAGTAGGACAGGGATGGGGAATGAGCAGTTCTTC. Translated: CAWSRTGMGNEQFF.

This clone appeared once. The chain has TRBV10-3 and TRBJ2-3; 11 bases fit TRBD1. CDR1 and CDR2 from the germline V gene are ENHRY and SYGVKD. V shed 7 bases, J shed 2 bases, and the junction held 5 bases outside the gene matches. The CDR3 sequence is 15 residues long. This chain's CDR3 is CAIKRTGGLTDTQYF. The DNA of the CDR3 is TGTGCCATCAAACGGACAGGGGGCCTCACAGATACGCAGTATTTT.